This TCR beta chain was found in a study of cytomegalovirus exposure and HLA in healthy donors. The V gene's germline CDR1 is SGHVS and CDR2 FNYEAQ. The V segment lost 3 bases and the J segment 7 bases; nucleotides outside the gene matches: 11. This CDR3 contains 16 residues. The PCR employed 60 Vbeta primers together with 13 Jbeta primers. Only in-frame clones appear in the TCRdb table, and some are missing; sequencing was by immunoSEQ multiplex PCR. The data hold 160,000 or so clones, with approximately 79% observed a single time. Sequenced: PBMCs. The gene calls are TRBV7-6 and TRBJ2-1; 8 bases match TRBD1. The source of this sequence is a woman aged 50 to 60 in good health and CMV-seropositive. The CDR3 is CASSLFPRQGSNEQFF. CDR3 coding DNA: TGTGCCAGCAGCTTGTTCCCCCGACAGGGGAGTAATGAGCAGTTCTTC. Full variable domain (missing parts from reference TRBV7-6 and TRBJ2-1): GAGVSQSPRYKVTKRGQDVALRCDPISGHVSLYWYRQALGQGPEFLTYFNYEAQQDKSGLPNDRFSAERPEGSISTLTIQRTEQRDSAMYRCASSLFPRQGSNEQFFGPGTRLTVL.